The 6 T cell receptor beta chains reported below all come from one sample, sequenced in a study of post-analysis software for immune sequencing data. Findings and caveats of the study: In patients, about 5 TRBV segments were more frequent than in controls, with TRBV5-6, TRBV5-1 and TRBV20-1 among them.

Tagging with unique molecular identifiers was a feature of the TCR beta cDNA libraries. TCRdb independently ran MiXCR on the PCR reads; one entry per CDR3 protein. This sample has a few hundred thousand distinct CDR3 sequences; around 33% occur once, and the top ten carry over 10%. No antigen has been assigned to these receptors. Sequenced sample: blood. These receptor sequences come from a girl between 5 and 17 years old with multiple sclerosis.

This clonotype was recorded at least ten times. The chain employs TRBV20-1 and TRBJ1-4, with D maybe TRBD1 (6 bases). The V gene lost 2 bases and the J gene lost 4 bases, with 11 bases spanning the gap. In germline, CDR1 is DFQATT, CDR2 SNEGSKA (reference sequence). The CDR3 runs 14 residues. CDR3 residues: CSARYRALNEKLFF. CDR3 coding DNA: TGCAGTGCTAGATACAGGGCACTTAATGAAAAACTGTTTTTT.

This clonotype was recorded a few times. The DNA for the CDR3 is TGTGCCAGCAGTGTAAGTGGTGAAGCTTTCTTT. This sequence encodes CASSVSGEAFF. The chain combines TRBV25-1 with TRBJ1-1; no clear D gene. CDR3 length equals 11 residues. V shed 4 bases and J shed 7 bases, with 7 bases lying between them. Germline CDR1 and CDR2: MGHDK and SYGVNS.

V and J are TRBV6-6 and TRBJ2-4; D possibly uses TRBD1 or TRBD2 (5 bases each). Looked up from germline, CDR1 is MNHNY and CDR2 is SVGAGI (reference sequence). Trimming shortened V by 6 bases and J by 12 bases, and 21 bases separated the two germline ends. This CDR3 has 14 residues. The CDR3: CASSHRDLQETQYF. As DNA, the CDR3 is TGTGCCAGCAGCCACCGGGACCTCCAAGAGACTCAGTACTTC.

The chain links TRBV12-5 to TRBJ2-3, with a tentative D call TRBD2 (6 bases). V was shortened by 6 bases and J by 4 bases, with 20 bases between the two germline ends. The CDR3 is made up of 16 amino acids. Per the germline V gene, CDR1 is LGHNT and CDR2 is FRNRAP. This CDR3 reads CASGRGGGRESDTQYF. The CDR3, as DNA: TGTGCTAGTGGCCGTGGGGGAGGCAGGGAGTCAGATACGCAGTATTTT.

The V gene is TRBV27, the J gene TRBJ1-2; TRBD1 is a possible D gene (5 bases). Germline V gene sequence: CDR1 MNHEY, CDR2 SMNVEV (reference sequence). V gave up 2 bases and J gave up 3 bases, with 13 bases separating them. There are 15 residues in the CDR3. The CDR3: CASSLRAGRDYGYTF. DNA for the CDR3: TGTGCCAGCAGTTTAAGGGCAGGGCGCGACTATGGCTACACCTTC.

Here the CDR3 reads CSARRSSSYNEQFF. The CDR3 DNA sequence: TGCAGTGCGCGAAGATCAAGCTCCTACAATGAGCAGTTCTTC. The rearrangement uses TRBV20-1 and TRBJ2-1; D is undetermined. This CDR3 comprises 14 residues. V lost 6 bases to trimming and J lost 0 bases, with 12 bases between them. Germline-derived CDR1 and CDR2 are DFQATT and SNEGSKA (reference sequence).